This T cell receptor beta chain comes out of a study of blood T cell repertoires in COVID-19. Study-level background: Specimens from acute and convalescent COVID-19 originated in the United States, Italy and Spain. PBMCs, B-cell-depleted T cells, or T cells provided the cDNA or gDNA that made up the material.

The CDR3 is 15 residues long. Germline V gives CDR1 MNHEY, CDR2 SVGEGT. V dropped 1 base and J dropped 0 bases, with 7 bases sitting between them. Under the authors' procedure: It was from reference gene primer amplification that nucleated cell counts were estimated. Measured with immunoSEQ multiplex PCR; TCRdb has only the in-frame clones, and not every one. The V and J calls and clone size are taken from that table; D and trimming were inferred from the DNA. The sample carries approximately 150,000 clones, approximately 83% recorded once. The receptor comes from a man in his sixties or seventies with acute or convalescent COVID-19. Source material: peripheral blood. The V call is TRBV6-2 or TRBV6-3, the J call TRBJ1-5; D unclear. The CDR3 nucleotides are TGTGCCAGCAGTTACTTAGAACTTAGCAATCAGCCCCAGCATTTT. Encoded protein: CASSYLELSNQPQHF.